The rows below give T cell receptor beta chains drawn from one sample of a study of blood T cells in healthy people across ages. Using its own MiXCR run on the 5' RACE reads, TCRdb lists one record per CDR3 protein. In the table there are over 950,000 distinct CDR3 sequences, 45% to 60% of which are singletons. Specimen: blood. These receptors all come from a woman in her sixties in good health. CDR3s include the opening cysteine and the closing phenylalanine or tryptophan. The D gene is left open where the match is weak. Not every row has a clone size; where given, it reads once, few, many or a size class.

cdr3_nt	cdr3_aa	v_call	cdr3_length	clone_size	d_call	j_call
TGCAGTGCTACCGCCGCCTACGAGCAGTACTTC	CSATAAYEQYF	TRBV20-1	11	NA	NA	TRBJ2-7
TGTGCCAGCAGTGCAATGGACAGGATGAGGTATGAGCAGTTCTTC	CASSAMDRMRYEQFF	TRBV7-9	15	NA	TRBD1	TRBJ2-1
TGTGCCAGCAGTGAATCCTTAGACAGTCTCTATGGCTACACCTTC	CASSESLDSLYGYTF	TRBV25-1	15	few	NA	TRBJ1-2
TGTGCCAGCTCACCACCGTCAGTCGGGGAGCTGTTTTTT	CASSPPSVGELFF	TRBV18	13	once	NA	TRBJ2-2
TGTGCCAGCAGCCGCAGTGATCTCTACGAGCAGTACTTC	CASSRSDLYEQYF	TRBV7-2	13	NA	NA	TRBJ2-7
TGCGCCAGCAGCCAAGATTGGAGGAGGGAGTTGGGAGAGACCCAGTACTTC	CASSQDWRRELGETQYF	TRBV4-1	17	few	NA	TRBJ2-5
TGTGCCACCAGCAGAGATGATCTAGCGGGGGAGGGGGAGACCCAGTACTTC	CATSRDDLAGEGETQYF	TRBV15	17	NA	TRBD2	TRBJ2-5
TGTGCCAGCAGCTCGAGGGGGGGCGGTTACGAGCAGTACTTC	CASSSRGGGYEQYF	TRBV7-2	14	few	NA	TRBJ2-7
TGTGCCAGCAGTTTTGGGACAGCCCGAGGCTACACCTTC	CASSFGTARGYTF	TRBV12-3/TRBV12-4	13	NA	TRBD1	TRBJ1-2
TGTGCCAGCAGTATGCCGACAACGGGACAGAGAGCCTACGAGCAGTACTTC	CASSMPTTGQRAYEQYF	TRBV27	17	NA	TRBD1	TRBJ2-7
TGCAGTGCTAGAGACGCAGCGGGGGGGGAGACCCAGTACTTC	CSARDAAGGETQYF	TRBV20-1	14	once	TRBD2	TRBJ2-5
TGTGCCAGCAGCTTGAAGGGGCGGAGCGGGACAGATACGCAGTATTTT	CASSLKGRSGTDTQYF	TRBV11-2	16	many	NA	TRBJ2-3
TGCAGCGTACGAGACAGGGGTCGATCCTACGAGCAGTACTTC	CSVRDRGRSYEQYF	TRBV29-1	14	NA	TRBD1	TRBJ2-7
TGTGCCAGCTCGCCGGGGGAGGACCCCTACGAGCAGTACTTC	CASSPGEDPYEQYF	TRBV18	14	NA	NA	TRBJ2-7
TGTGCCAGCAGTTTCGCCCCCTCCTATGGCTACACCTTC	CASSFAPSYGYTF	TRBV27	13	few	NA	TRBJ1-2
TGTGCCAGCAGTTGGGACCGATACAATGAGCAGTACTTC	CASSWDRYNEQYF	TRBV28	13	NA	NA	TRBJ2-7
TGTGCCAGCAGCCAAGGCAGGGAGTCCTACGAGCAGTACTTC	CASSQGRESYEQYF	TRBV3-1	14	few	NA	TRBJ2-7
TGTGCCAGCAGCTGGGACTGCCGTAGCTCCTACAATGAGCAGTACTTC	CASSWDCRSSYNEQYF	TRBV7-2	16	NA	NA	TRBJ2-7
TGCGCCAGCAGCTACGAGGGACTAGCGGTGCAAGAGACCCAGTACTTC	CASSYEGLAVQETQYF	TRBV5-1	16	few	TRBD2	TRBJ2-5
TGTGCCAGCAGCTTAGGACTAGCGGGGTCCCGCAATGAGCAGTACTTC	CASSLGLAGSRNEQYF	TRBV7-8	16	NA	TRBD2	TRBJ2-5
TGCAGCGTTCCTGGACTAGCGGGAGTTTTTGAGCAGTTCTTC	CSVPGLAGVFEQFF	TRBV29-1	14	NA	TRBD2	TRBJ2-1
TGTGCCAGCAGCCTAGCGGGAGAAGAGGGAGAGACCCAGTACTTC	CASSLAGEEGETQYF	TRBV27	15	NA	TRBD2	TRBJ2-5
TGTGCCAGCAGTTCCGCCAGTGAGCAGTTCTTC	CASSSASEQFF	TRBV9	11	few	NA	TRBJ2-1
TGTGCCAGCAGTTCCCCGACTAACGAGCAGTACTTC	CASSSPTNEQYF	TRBV6-5	12	few	NA	TRBJ2-7
TGCGCCAGCCGCGCGGGGGAGACAGGGGAGAATCCGAGTAGCTTCTCCCCACCCCTCCACTTT	CASRAGETGENPSSFSPPLHF	TRBV4-1	21	NA	TRBD1	TRBJ1-6
TGTGCCAGCAGCTACCTTCCCGGTGGGCCGCAGTATTTT	CASSYLPGGPQYF	TRBV11-2	13	few	NA	TRBJ2-3
TGTGCCAGCAGTTTAAGGCCTCCTATGAACACTGAAGCTTTCTTT	CASSLRPPMNTEAFF	TRBV28	15	NA	NA	TRBJ1-1
TGTGCCAGCAACCAACACGGGTTAAACTATGGCTACACCTTC	CASNQHGLNYGYTF	TRBV3-1	14	NA	NA	TRBJ1-2
TGCAGTGCTAGGGCACAGGGGGTTGGGATAGAGGGCTACACCTTC	CSARAQGVGIEGYTF	TRBV20-1	15	NA	TRBD1	TRBJ1-2
TGTGCCAGCAGCTCCGCATCGGGCCACAACTATGGCTACACCTTC	CASSSASGHNYGYTF	TRBV7-6	15	NA	NA	TRBJ1-2
TGCAGTGCTAGAGACCTTACTAGCGGGAGGGAGGTGCACGAGCAGTACTTC	CSARDLTSGREVHEQYF	TRBV20-1	17	NA	TRBD2	TRBJ2-7
TGCAGTGCCCAGGGGTCGACTAGCGGGAGAGGCACCGGGGAGCTGTTTTTT	CSAQGSTSGRGTGELFF	TRBV20-1	17	once	TRBD2	TRBJ2-2
TGTGCCAGCTCACAACCGGGAGCAAGGGCGAACACTGAAGCTTTCTTT	CASSQPGARANTEAFF	TRBV18	16	NA	NA	TRBJ1-1
TGCAGCGTTGAAGAGGGTCACGAGCAGTACTTC	CSVEEGHEQYF	TRBV29-1	11	NA	NA	TRBJ2-7
TGTGCCAGCAGTTTAGAGGGAAGACCTTCTAACTATGGCTACACCTTC	CASSLEGRPSNYGYTF	TRBV12-3/TRBV12-4	16	few	NA	TRBJ1-2
TGTGCCAGCAGCCAAGGGGACCTTAGCTCCTACGAGCAGTACTTC	CASSQGDLSSYEQYF	TRBV3-1	15	many	NA	TRBJ2-7
TGCGCCAGCAGTTCGGGACAGGGGGTCCCCTACGAGCAGTACTTC	CASSSGQGVPYEQYF	TRBV5-1	15	few	TRBD1	TRBJ2-7
TGCAGTGCTAGACCTCCGGGACAGGCGTCTGGCACAGATACGCAGTATTTT	CSARPPGQASGTDTQYF	TRBV20-1	17	NA	TRBD1	TRBJ2-3
TGTGCCAGCAGCTACAACACCGTGAGCTCCTACGAGCAGTACTTC	CASSYNTVSSYEQYF	TRBV5-4	15	NA	NA	TRBJ2-7
TGTGCCACCAACAGAGAGCGGGACCTACGGCGCGAGCAGTACTTC	CATNRERDLRREQYF	TRBV15	15	NA	TRBD2	TRBJ2-7
TGCGCCAGCAGCAAAGGGTCCGACCATCAACCTTATGGCTACACCTTC	CASSKGSDHQPYGYTF	TRBV5-1	16	once	NA	TRBJ1-2
TGTGCCAGCAGCCTGCCGGGCTGGGAAAAACTGTTTTTT	CASSLPGWEKLFF	TRBV7-2	13	NA	NA	TRBJ1-4
TGTGCCAGCAGCTCAAGGACACGCCAAGAGACCCAGTACTTC	CASSSRTRQETQYF	TRBV5-6	14	NA	NA	TRBJ2-5
TGTGCCAGCAGTTTGTGGGCTAGCGGGAGGGAAGGCAATGAGCAGTTCTTC	CASSLWASGREGNEQFF	TRBV28	17	few	TRBD2	TRBJ2-1
TGTGCCAGCAGTTTTGGGAGGGCCTCTTATAATGAGCAGTTCTTC	CASSFGRASYNEQFF	TRBV28	15	NA	TRBD2	TRBJ2-1
TGCAGTGCCCCGGTTGTTGGGGATACGCAGTATTTT	CSAPVVGDTQYF	TRBV20-1	12	NA	NA	TRBJ2-3
TGCAGTGCTAGAGATCGGAATTCTGGGGCCAACGTCCTGACTTTC	CSARDRNSGANVLTF	TRBV20-1	15	NA	NA	TRBJ2-6
TGTGCCAGCAGTCCCCTTGGACGGAAGAAAGAGACCCAGTACTTC	CASSPLGRKKETQYF	TRBV28	15	NA	NA	TRBJ2-5
TGCAGTGCTCCAGAACTAGCGGGAGGATCCTACGAGCAGTACTTC	CSAPELAGGSYEQYF	TRBV20-1	15	few	TRBD2	TRBJ2-7
TGTGCCAGCAGTTTGGGTCACCAAGAGACCCAGTACTTC	CASSLGHQETQYF	TRBV11-2	13	NA	NA	TRBJ2-5
TGTGCCAGCCGGTCTTGGGACTATGGCTACACCTTC	CASRSWDYGYTF	TRBV6-1	12	NA	NA	TRBJ1-2
TGTGCCAGCAGTTGGACGGCTAAAAATGAAAAACTGTTTTTT	CASSWTAKNEKLFF	TRBV12-3/TRBV12-4	14	few	NA	TRBJ1-4
TGTGCCAGCAGTCGTTCCGGAACGGGGAAAAGCTCCTACGAGCAGTACTTC	CASSRSGTGKSSYEQYF	TRBV28	17	few	NA	TRBJ2-7
TGTGCCAGCTCACTGCGGGAGGACCCCTACGAGCAGTACTTC	CASSLREDPYEQYF	TRBV18	14	NA	TRBD2	TRBJ2-7
TGTGCCAGCAGTTTATTGGCGGCCCTGATCCAAGAGACCCAGTACTTC	CASSLLAALIQETQYF	TRBV28	16	few	NA	TRBJ2-5
TGCAGCATCAGGGGAACGGTATCATCGTACGAGCAGTACTTC	CSIRGTVSSYEQYF	TRBV29-1	14	NA	NA	TRBJ2-7
TGCGCCAGCAGCCAAGATAGGGGTCCCGCGATTAACGAGCAGTACTTC	CASSQDRGPAINEQYF	TRBV4-1	16	few	NA	TRBJ2-7